One sample yielded the 25 T cell receptor beta chains listed below, sequenced in a study of blood T cell repertoires in COVID-19. The protocol was immunoSEQ multiplex PCR, while the TCRdb copy is restricted to in-frame clones and leaves out a portion. The data show 110,000 to 150,000 clones, 85% to 90% seen once. Sequenced material: PBMCs or T cells enriched from blood (not recorded which). The receptors stem from a man between 60 and 70 years old who had recovered from COVID-19.

This chain connects TRBV5-5 to TRBJ2-5, with a weak D call TRBD2 (7 bases). Between the trimmed V and J ends, which lost 4 bases and 5 bases, there was a span of 24 bases. The CDR3 covers 17 residues. Germline lookup yields CDR1 SGHKS and CDR2 YYEKEE (reference sequence). The CDR3 loop reads CASSRSGGSPLEETQYF. The CDR3 bases are TGTGCCAGCAGCCGGTCGGGGGGCTCCCCCCTAGAGGAGACCCAGTACTTC.

The gene calls are TRBV5-4 and TRBJ2-5, with D hard to call. The germline V gene has CDR1 SGHNT and CDR2 YYREEE (reference sequence). Trimming removed 5 bases from V and 2 bases from J, with 7 bases in between. This CDR3 has 12 amino acids. The CDR3 spells CASSRSQETQYF. In nucleotides, the CDR3 is TGTGCCAGCAGTCGGTCACAAGAGACCCAGTACTTC. The complete variable domain, with remaining parts taken from reference TRBV5-4 and TRBJ2-5, reads ETGVTQSPTHLIKTRGQQVTLRCSSQSGHNTVSWYQQALGQGPQFIFQYYREEENGRGNFPPRFSGLQFPNYSSELNVNALELDDSALYLCASSRSQETQYFGPGTRLLVL.

The J gene is TRBJ2-1, the V gene TRBV10-3; 8 positions match TRBD1. The germline V gene encodes CDR1 ENHRY and CDR2 SYGVKD. The junction had 5 bases not matched to a gene; V was cut back by 2 bases and J by 2 bases. The CDR3 is 16 residues long. Here the CDR3 DNA reads TGTGCCATCAGTGAGGGGGCAGGGGGCGCCTACAATGAGCAGTTCTTC. Protein product: CAISEGAGGAYNEQFF.

This sequence joins TRBV5-6 and TRBJ2-3; D is unclear. The CDR3 runs to 13 residues. The V gene's germline CDR1 is SGHDT and CDR2 YYEEEE. The germline V and J ends were trimmed by 1 base and 2 bases, with 5 bases remaining between them. The CDR3 DNA reads TGTGCCAGCAGCTTGCAGTACACAGATACGCAGTATTTT. Amino acids: CASSLQYTDTQYF.

The chain recombines TRBV7-8 with TRBJ1-5, with a possible D match to TRBD1 (5 bases). Trimming pared 5 bases from V and 6 bases from J, leaving 11 bases between. The CDR3 length is 13 residues. The germline V gene encodes CDR1 SGHVS and CDR2 FQNEAQ. The CDR3 nucleotides read TGTGCCAGCAGCACCGGGGGAATTCAGCCCCAGCATTTT. Translating gives CASSTGGIQPQHF.

In DNA form, the CDR3 reads TGTGCCAGCAGTCGACTAGCGACTAGCACAGATACGCAGTATTTT. Residues: CASSRLATSTDTQYF. The chain is built from TRBV6-5 and TRBJ2-3; 8 bases match TRBD2. Germline V lookup: CDR1 MNHEY, CDR2 SVGAGI. After removal of 5 bases from V and 0 bases from J, the junction contained 4 bases not matched to a gene. The CDR3 has 15 residues.

The chain joins TRBV2 to TRBJ2-5, with a weak D call TRBD1 (6 bases). The CDR3 extends over 12 amino acids. The germline V and J ends were trimmed by 8 bases and 2 bases, with 9 bases remaining between them. Germline CDR1 SNHLY, CDR2 FYNNEI. The CDR3 DNA sequence: TGTGCCAGCGGGGGACAACAAGAGACCCAGTACTTC. It specifies CASGGQQETQYF.

As DNA, the CDR3 is TGTGCCAGCAGTAGGGACAGGGAAGGTGGCTACACCTTC. Its translation: CASSRDREGGYTF. The chain recombines TRBV3-1 (or the pseudogene TRBV3-2) with TRBJ1-2; 9 bases are shared with TRBD1. The trim removed 6 bases at V and 7 bases at J, leaving 6 bases unmatched. Germline-derived CDR1 and CDR2 are LGHDT and YNNKEL (reference sequence). The CDR3 covers 13 residues.

This clone was counted between two and nine times. The CDR3 DNA is TGTGCCAGCAGTGAGGTAGCGGGGATAGAGGTGTGGTACAATGAGCAGTTCTTC. Protein sequence: CASSEVAGIEVWYNEQFF. The J gene is TRBJ2-1, the V gene TRBV2; 8 bases agree with TRBD2. The CDR3 has 18 amino acids. CDR1 is SNHLY and CDR2 is FYNNEI in the germline V gene. Trimming removed 3 bases from V and 4 bases from J; junction bases left unmatched: 14.

This clone has only a few counts. The V call is TRBV5-1, the J call TRBJ1-2; weak D call: TRBD1 (6 bases). This CDR3 contains 14 residues. Germline CDR1 SGHRS, CDR2 YFSETQ. V was pared by 4 bases and J by 5 bases, with 15 bases between. The CDR3 loop is CASSPRTAEYGYTF. DNA of the CDR3: TGCGCCAGCAGCCCGCGGACAGCCGAATATGGCTACACCTTC.

In its sample, this clone was seen a few times. This sequence joins TRBV7-8 and TRBJ2-7; 9 nucleotides line up with TRBD1. CDR1 is SGHVS, CDR2 FQNEAQ, per germline. With 5 bases clipped from V and 5 bases from J, the junction kept 4 bases outside the gene matches. This CDR3 has 13 amino acids. The CDR3 nucleotides read TGTGCCAGCAGCAGGACAGGGGCCGACGAGCAGTACTTC. Protein: CASSRTGADEQYF.

The chain joins TRBV3-1 (or the pseudogene TRBV3-2) to TRBJ2-5; 11 nucleotides line up with TRBD2. The CDR3 spans 14 residues. CDR1 is LGHDT, CDR2 YNNKEL, per germline (reference sequence). J was trimmed by 3 bases and V by 5 bases; bases with no gene match: 2. The CDR3 DNA sequence: TGTGCCAGCAGCACTAGCGGGGGCGAAGAGACCCAGTACTTC. Its translation: CASSTSGGEETQYF.

This chain uses TRBV2 with TRBJ2-5; D might be TRBD2 (7 bases). Germline V gene lookup returns CDR1 SNHLY and CDR2 FYNNEI. This CDR3 region has 15 residues. V was clipped by 4 bases and J by 3 bases, with 15 bases between them. The CDR3 coding sequence is TGTGCCAGCAGTGGCCCGTGGGAGGGGGAAGAGACCCAGTACTTC. It codes for CASSGPWEGEETQYF.

Here the CDR3 DNA reads TGTGCCAGCAGCCTAGTCACGGGGGAGCTGTTTTTT. Protein product: CASSLVTGELFF. The chain recombines TRBV28 with TRBJ2-2; D uncertain. CDR1 and CDR2 (germline): MDHEN, SYDVKM. The CDR3 runs to 12 residues. The V end was cut by 6 bases, the J end by 8 bases, with 10 bases between.

The chain recombines TRBV18 with TRBJ1-5; tentatively, D is TRBD1 (5 bases). The germline CDR1 and CDR2 sequences are KGHSH and LQKENI. The CDR3 covers 16 residues. The ends were cut back, 8 bases at V and 0 bases at J, with 17 bases in the middle. The CDR3 loop is CASKPDRSVSNQPQHF. The DNA of the CDR3 is TGTGCCAGCAAACCAGACAGATCTGTTAGCAATCAGCCCCAGCATTTT.

The chain carries TRBV29-1 and TRBJ2-7; D not resolved. Trimming stripped 6 bases from V and 1 base from J, with 10 bases between. The CDR3 is 12 residues long. CDR1 SQVTM and CDR2 ANQGSEA come from the germline V gene. The CDR3 reads CSVNDGSYEQYF. Here the CDR3 DNA reads TGCAGCGTGAATGACGGGTCCTACGAGCAGTACTTC.

The chain uses TRBV5-5 and TRBJ1-2, with D maybe TRBD1 (5 bases). Germline V gene lookup returns CDR1 SGHKS and CDR2 YYEKEE (reference sequence). V was shortened by 3 bases and J by 4 bases, with 10 bases between the two germline ends. The CDR3 is made up of 13 amino acids. The CDR3 nucleotides read TGTGCCAGCAGCTCACAGGTTTCCTATGGCTACACCTTC. Protein product: CASSSQVSYGYTF.

This clone is a singleton in its sample. This CDR3 reads CASSLRGVYGYTF. The CDR3 bases are TGTGCCAGCAGCCTCCGAGGCGTCTATGGCTACACCTTC. This chain connects TRBV12-3 or TRBV12-4 to TRBJ1-2; D is unclear. This CDR3 has 13 amino acids. V shed 6 bases and J shed 4 bases, with 12 bases lying between them.

The chain combines TRBV6-6 with TRBJ1-5; 10 positions agree with TRBD1. The CDR3 runs to 14 residues. Germline-derived CDR1 and CDR2 are MNHNY and SVGAGI (reference sequence). J was trimmed by 6 bases and V by 5 bases; bases with no gene match: 4. CDR3: CASSRTGGRQPQHF. The CDR3 DNA sequence: TGTGCCAGCAGTCGGACAGGGGGACGTCAGCCCCAGCATTTT.

This clone was found a few times. J is TRBJ2-1 and V is TRBV9, with D possibly TRBD1 on 6 matching bases. The CDR3 is 15 residues long. CDR1 and CDR2 from the germline V gene are SGDLS and YYNGEE. V was trimmed by 3 bases and J by 8 bases, leaving 18 bases between them. CDR3 amino acids: CASSDTGTPMYEQFF. Written as DNA, the CDR3 is TGTGCCAGCAGCGATACCGGGACACCCATGTATGAGCAGTTCTTC.

The V call is TRBV4-2, the J call TRBJ2-5, with 7 bases that match TRBD2. V trimming: 1 base; J trimming: 4 bases; junction bases outside the gene matches: 0. The CDR3 runs to 13 residues. The germline gives CDR1 LGHNA, CDR2 YNFKEQ. This chain's CDR3 is CASSQGEGETQYF. CDR3 DNA: TGTGCCAGCAGCCAAGGGGAGGGAGAGACCCAGTACTTC.

The rearrangement uses TRBV7-9 and TRBJ1-2, with 8 nucleotides matching TRBD1. This CDR3 comprises 14 residues. J was trimmed by 8 bases and V by 0 bases; bases with no gene match: 5. Per germline, CDR1 SEHNR and CDR2 FQNEAQ (reference sequence). This CDR3 is CASSLAQGARGYTF. The CDR3 region has the DNA TGTGCCAGCAGCTTAGCGCAGGGGGCGCGAGGCTACACCTTC.

CDR3 nucleotide sequence: TGTGCCAGCAGCTTAAGCGGGAGGTCAGATACGCAGTATTTT. Protein sequence: CASSLSGRSDTQYF. The J gene is TRBJ2-3, the V gene TRBV11-2; 9 bases are a match to TRBD2. The CDR3 consists of 14 residues. Losses at the gene ends were 2 bases for V and 4 bases for J; bases not matched to a gene: 1. Germline values: CDR1 SGHAT, CDR2 FQNNGV.

The gene calls are TRBV27 and TRBJ2-3, with a possible D match to TRBD1 (6 bases). V was pared by 5 bases and J by 6 bases, with 27 bases between. CDR1 and CDR2 from the germline V gene are MNHEY and SMNVEV (reference sequence). There are 18 residues in the CDR3. In DNA, the CDR3 is TGTGCCAGCAGTCCCCGTAGGGGGTGGGCAGACGGACGCGATACGCAGTATTTT. This encodes CASSPRRGWADGRDTQYF.

The V and J genes are TRBV27 and TRBJ1-1; no clear D gene. The CDR3 is 14 amino acids. Trimming left V 3 bases short and J 3 bases short, with 11 bases between. Germline assignment: CDR1 MNHEY and CDR2 SMNVEV (reference sequence). This CDR3 is CASSFSVRDTEAFF. CDR3 DNA sequence: TGTGCCAGCAGTTTTTCAGTGAGGGACACTGAAGCTTTCTTT.